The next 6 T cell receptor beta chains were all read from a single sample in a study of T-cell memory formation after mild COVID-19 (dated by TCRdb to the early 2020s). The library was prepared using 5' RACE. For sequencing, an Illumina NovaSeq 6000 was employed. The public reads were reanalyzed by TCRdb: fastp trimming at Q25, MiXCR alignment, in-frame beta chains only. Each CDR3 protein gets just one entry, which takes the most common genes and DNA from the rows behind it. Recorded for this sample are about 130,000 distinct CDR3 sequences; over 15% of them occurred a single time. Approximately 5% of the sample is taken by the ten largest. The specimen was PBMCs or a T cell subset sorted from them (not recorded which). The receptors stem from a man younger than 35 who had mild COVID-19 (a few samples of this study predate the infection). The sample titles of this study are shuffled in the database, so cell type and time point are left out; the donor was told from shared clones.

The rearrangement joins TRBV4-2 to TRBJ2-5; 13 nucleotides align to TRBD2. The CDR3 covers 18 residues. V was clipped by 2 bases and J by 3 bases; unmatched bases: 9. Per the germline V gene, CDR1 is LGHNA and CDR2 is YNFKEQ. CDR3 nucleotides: TGTGCCAGCAGCCAACGGGGACAGACTAGCGGGGGGAAAGAGACCCAGTACTTC. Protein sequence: CASSQRGQTSGGKETQYF.

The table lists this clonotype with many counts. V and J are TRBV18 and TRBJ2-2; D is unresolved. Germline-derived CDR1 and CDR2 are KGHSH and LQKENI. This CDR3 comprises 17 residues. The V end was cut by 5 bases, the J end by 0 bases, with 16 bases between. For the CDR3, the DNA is TGTGCCAGCTCAAATACCCCTTTTTCGGCGAACACCGGGGAGCTGTTTTTT. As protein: CASSNTPFSANTGELFF.

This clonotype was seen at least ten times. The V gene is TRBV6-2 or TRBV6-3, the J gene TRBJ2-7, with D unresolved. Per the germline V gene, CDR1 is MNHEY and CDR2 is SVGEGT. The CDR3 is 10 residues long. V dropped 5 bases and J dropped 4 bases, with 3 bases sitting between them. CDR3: CASSHYEQYV. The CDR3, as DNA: TGTGCCAGCAGTCATTACGAGCAGTACGTC.

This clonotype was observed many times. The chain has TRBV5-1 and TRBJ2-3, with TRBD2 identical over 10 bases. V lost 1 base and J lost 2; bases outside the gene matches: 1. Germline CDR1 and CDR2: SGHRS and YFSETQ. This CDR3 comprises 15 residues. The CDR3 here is CASSLTSGDTDTQYF. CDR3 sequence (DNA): TGCGCCAGCAGCTTGACTAGCGGGGACACAGATACGCAGTATTTT.

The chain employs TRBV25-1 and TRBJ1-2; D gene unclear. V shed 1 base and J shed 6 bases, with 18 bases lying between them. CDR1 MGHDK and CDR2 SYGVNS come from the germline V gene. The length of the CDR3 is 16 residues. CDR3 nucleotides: TGTGCCAGCAGTGAATGGTCGTGGGGAGAGAAGAATGGCTACACCTTC. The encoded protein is CASSEWSWGEKNGYTF.

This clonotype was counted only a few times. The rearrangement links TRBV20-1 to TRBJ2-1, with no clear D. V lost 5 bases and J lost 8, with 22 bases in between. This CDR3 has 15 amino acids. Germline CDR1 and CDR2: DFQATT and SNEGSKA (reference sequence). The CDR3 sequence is CSAPRRPFPLDEQFF. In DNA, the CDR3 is TGCAGTGCTCCCCGTCGGCCCTTTCCCCTCGATGAGCAGTTCTTC.